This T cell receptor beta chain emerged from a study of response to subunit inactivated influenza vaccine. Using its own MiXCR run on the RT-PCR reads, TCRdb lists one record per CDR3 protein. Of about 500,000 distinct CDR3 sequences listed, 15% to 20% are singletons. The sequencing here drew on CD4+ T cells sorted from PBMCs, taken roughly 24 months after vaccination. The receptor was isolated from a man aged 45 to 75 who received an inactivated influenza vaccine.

The CDR3 protein is CASSPPGLAGGLHEQFF. The CDR3 DNA reads TGTGCCAGCAGCCCTCCCGGACTAGCGGGAGGTTTACATGAGCAGTTCTTC. This chain joins TRBV9 and TRBJ2-1, with 14 bases identical to TRBD2. The CDR3 has 17 residues. Germline CDR1 SGDLS, CDR2 YYNGEE. After removal of 4 bases from V and 8 bases from J, the junction contained 11 bases not matched to a gene.